The sequence of this TCR beta chain was determined in a study of shared clonotypes between healthy human individuals. Template for every sorted-subset replicate PCR totaled about 0.2 ug DNA, roughly 30,000 T cell genomes. Profiling relied on immunoSEQ multiplex PCR, and the TCRdb table lists in-frame clones only, not all of them. The sample shows around 610,000 clones, about 96% of them seen only once. Study-wide results and caveats: Naive subsets, compared against memory subsets, generally had larger estimated richness values. Clonotypes shared by all four donors outscored non-shared clonotypes in generation probability.

Comment on this clone: Its matching antigen is unknown.

Germline V gene data show CDR1 as MDHEN and CDR2 as SYDVKM. V was pared by 5 bases and J by 0 bases, with 5 bases between. This CDR3 spans 12 amino acids. CD45RO negativity and positive selection for CCR7 defined naive CD8 cells, a population that excluded terminally differentiated effector memory CD45RA+ cells. The clonotype originates from a woman aged 25 to 39 in good health. This rearrangement joins TRBV28 to TRBJ2-7; D unclear. Material: naive CD8+ T cells sorted from blood. The CDR3 reads CASSRNSYEQYF. CDR3 sequence (DNA): TGTGCCAGCAGTCGCAACTCCTACGAGCAGTACTTC.